The rows below give T cell receptor beta chains drawn from one sample of a study of blood T cell repertoires in COVID-19. The data were produced by immunoSEQ multiplex PCR, yet TCRdb's version contains in-frame clones alone and is incomplete. The repertoire has about 170,000 clones, 85% to 90% of them found once; the top ten carry about 2.5%. The sequencing input was peripheral blood. Receptor source: a woman of 80 years or more with COVID-19, enrolled during active disease. CDR3s include the opening cysteine and the closing phenylalanine or tryptophan. The order of the fields is clone size, V gene, D gene, J gene, CDR3 protein, CDR3 DNA. A D gene is named only where the DNA matches it firmly. Size values are once, few and many counts, or a class for expanded clones, and some rows have none.

once	TRBV4-2	-	TRBJ1-2	CASSRGPQEGYTF	TGTGCCAGCAGCCGCGGGCCTCAGGAGGGCTACACCTTC
-	TRBV3-1/TRBV3-2	TRBD1	TRBJ2-5	CASSQRDRGAYETQYF	TGTGCCAGCAGCCAACGGGACAGGGGCGCGTATGAGACCCAGTACTTC
-	TRBV12-3/TRBV12-4	-	TRBJ1-2	CASSIVSYYGYTF	TGTGCCAGCAGCATCGTTAGCTATTATGGCTACACCTTC
-	TRBV24-1	-	TRBJ2-5	CATSVGARAETQYF	TGTGCCACCAGTGTCGGTGCCAGAGCGGAGACCCAGTACTTC
once	TRBV15	TRBD1	TRBJ1-1	CATSRGGQLNTEAFF	TGTGCCACCAGCAGGGGGGGACAGTTGAACACTGAAGCTTTCTTT
-	TRBV6-5	-	TRBJ2-1	CASRSSEVRNEQFF	TGTGCCAGCAGGAGTTCGGAGGTCCGGAATGAGCAGTTCTTC
-	TRBV4-3	TRBD1	TRBJ1-2	CASSQGTGGSGYGYTF	TGCGCCAGCAGCCAAGGGACAGGGGGTTCTGGCTATGGCTACACCTTC
-	TRBV5-6	-	TRBJ1-2	CASGRGAQGYTF	TGTGCCAGTGGGAGGGGGGCACAAGGCTACACCTTC
-	TRBV3-1/TRBV3-2	-	TRBJ2-5	CASSRLAHQETQYF	TGTGCCAGCAGCCGCCTAGCGCATCAAGAGACCCAGTACTTC
-	TRBV5-6	TRBD1	TRBJ1-6	CASSLWDRIGLVDSPLHF	TGTGCCAGCAGCTTGTGGGACAGGATAGGATTAGTGGATTCACCCCTCCACTTT
once	TRBV19	-	TRBJ1-3	CASSPRTAYTIYF	TGTGCCAGTAGTCCTAGGACAGCATACACCATATATTTT
once	TRBV3-1/TRBV3-2	-	TRBJ2-7	CASSPGPTTGQYF	TGTGCCAGCAGCCCGGGCCCGACTACGGGGCAGTACTTC
-	TRBV7-9	TRBD1	TRBJ1-3	CASSIVLSGTGGNTIYF	TGTGCCAGCAGCATCGTCTTATCCGGGACAGGGGGAAACACCATATATTTT
-	TRBV27	TRBD1	TRBJ2-5	CASSLSTARGRETQYF	TGTGCCAGCAGTTTATCAACCGCCAGGGGGCGAGAGACCCAGTACTTC
-	TRBV6-5	-	TRBJ1-1	CASSHYGGSDTEAFF	TGTGCCAGCAGTCACTACGGGGGTTCGGACACTGAAGCTTTCTTT
-	TRBV19	-	TRBJ1-3	CASSIDSQRSGNTIYF	TGTGCCAGTAGTATAGACAGTCAACGCTCTGGAAACACCATATATTTT
-	TRBV5-8	TRBD1	TRBJ2-7	CASREPGQGTLEQYF	TGTGCCAGCAGGGAGCCGGGACAGGGAACTCTCGAGCAGTACTTC
-	TRBV19	-	TRBJ1-5	CASIPAAHSNQPQHF	TGTGCCAGTATCCCGGCGGCTCATAGCAATCAGCCCCAGCATTTT
medium-sized	TRBV5-8	TRBD2	TRBJ2-1	CASSLVFRTSGYNEQFF	TGTGCCAGCAGCTTGGTGTTCAGGACTAGCGGATACAATGAGCAGTTCTTC
few	TRBV2	-	TRBJ1-4	CASRGGGGEKLFF	TGTGCCAGCAGAGGAGGAGGAGGGGAAAAACTGTTTTTT
once	TRBV12-5	TRBD2	TRBJ2-7	CASGLSLGGAPYEQYF	TGTGCTAGTGGTTTGTCTCTCGGGGGGGCCCCCTACGAGCAGTACTTC
-	TRBV5-6	TRBD1	TRBJ1-1	CASSSAGGNTEAFF	TGTGCCAGCAGCTCCGCAGGGGGGAACACTGAAGCTTTCTTT
-	TRBV6-5	-	TRBJ2-5	CASSSLSGYETQYF	TGTGCCAGCAGTTCCTTGTCAGGGTACGAGACCCAGTACTTC
-	TRBV2	TRBD2	TRBJ2-3	CASSEMLAGGRWYF	TGTGCCAGCAGTGAAATGTTAGCGGGAGGCCGGTGGTATTTT
-	TRBV27	TRBD1	TRBJ2-7	CASSSNPGTGQVLYF	TGTGCCAGCAGTTCAAACCCCGGGACAGGTCAAGTTTTGTACTTC
-	TRBV19	-	TRBJ2-6	CASSGGSGANVLTF	TGTGCCAGTAGCGGGGGTTCTGGGGCCAACGTCCTGACTTTC
-	TRBV6-5	-	TRBJ1-1	CASSLGPNTEAFF	TGTGCCAGCAGTCTCGGTCCGAACACTGAAGCTTTCTTT
-	TRBV28	-	TRBJ1-2	CASSLFGGYTF	TGTGCCAGCAGTTTATTCGGGGGCTACACCTTC
-	TRBV7-9	TRBD1	TRBJ2-7	CASSLRTGGNEQYF	TGTGCCAGCAGCTTAAGGACAGGGGGCAACGAGCAGTACTTC
-	TRBV11-3	TRBD2	TRBJ2-1	CASSLSSGSQEQFF	TGTGCCAGCAGCTTATCTAGCGGGAGCCAAGAGCAGTTCTTC
-	TRBV5-1	TRBD1	TRBJ1-2	CASSLGQGPYGYTF	TGCGCCAGCAGCTTGGGACAGGGGCCCTATGGCTACACCTTC
once	TRBV9	-	TRBJ2-1	CASSVVQGGMDEQFF	TGTGCCAGCAGCGTAGTACAGGGGGGGATGGATGAGCAGTTCTTC